This is a list of T cell receptor beta chains from one sample in a study of control samples from healthy donors and cancer patients. Some clones are missing from TCRdb's copy, which holds only in-frame ones; the method was immunoSEQ multiplex PCR. Of roughly 68,000 clones listed, 75% to 85% were seen once; the top ten hold around 14%. The sequencing sample was made of blood. Source of these receptors: a man in his 60s in good health. CDR3s include the opening cysteine and the closing phenylalanine or tryptophan. Fields, in order: J gene, D gene, clone size, V gene, CDR3 protein, CDR3 DNA. A D gene is named only where the DNA matches it firmly. Some rows have no size entry. The others give once, few or many, or a class for an expanded clone.

TRBJ2-5 | - | - | TRBV15 | CATSRDLGETQYF | TGTGCCACCAGCAGAGATTTGGGAGAGACCCAGTACTTC
TRBJ2-7 | TRBD1 | - | TRBV30 | CAWRDRGGGEQYF | TGTGCCTGGAGGGACAGGGGCGGAGGCGAGCAGTACTTC
TRBJ2-3 | TRBD2 | - | TRBV13 | CASSEGGILAGGAEDTQYF | TGTGCCAGCAGCGAAGGTGGTATCCTAGCGGGAGGGGCGGAAGATACGCAGTATTTT
TRBJ2-1 | - | - | TRBV24-1 | CATSDSGYSPDEQFF | TGTGCCACCAGTGATTCCGGCTATTCCCCCGATGAGCAGTTCTTC
TRBJ2-5 | - | - | TRBV5-4 | CASSHILDQETQYF | TGTGCCAGCAGCCACATTCTGGACCAAGAGACCCAGTACTTC
TRBJ2-5 | - | - | TRBV18 | CASSQGSWAGSQETQYF | TGTGCCAGCTCACAGGGGAGCTGGGCAGGGAGCCAAGAGACCCAGTACTTC
TRBJ1-4 | - | - | TRBV18 | CASSPPPGNEKLFF | TGTGCCAGCTCTCCCCCCCCAGGGAATGAAAAACTGTTTTTT
TRBJ2-2 | - | once | TRBV5-6 | CASSLDRPTGELFF | TGTGCCAGCAGCTTGGATCGTCCCACCGGGGAGCTGTTTTTT
TRBJ1-5 | TRBD1 | few | TRBV7-6 | CASSQDRDQPQHF | TGTGCCAGCAGCCAGGACAGGGATCAGCCCCAGCATTTT
TRBJ2-3 | TRBD1 | - | TRBV28 | CASLGAGGFTDTQYF | TGTGCCAGTTTAGGGGCAGGGGGCTTCACAGATACGCAGTATTTT
TRBJ1-3 | TRBD1 | once | TRBV7-2 | CASSADRGGNTIYF | TGTGCCAGCAGCGCAGACAGGGGTGGAAACACCATATATTTT
TRBJ2-1 | TRBD1 | - | TRBV25-1 | CASSVLGTGYNEQFF | TGTGCCAGCAGTGTCCTTGGGACAGGATACAATGAGCAGTTCTTC
TRBJ1-3 | - | - | TRBV2 | CASSESLWSIYF | TGTGCCAGCAGTGAATCCCTGTGGTCCATATATTTT
TRBJ2-1 | - | - | TRBV4-3 | CASSQDPKLSYNEQFF | TGCGCCAGCAGCCAAGATCCGAAGCTTTCCTACAATGAGCAGTTCTTC
TRBJ2-5 | - | - | TRBV11-3 | CASSLGAGDEVQETQYF | TGTGCCAGCAGCTTAGGGGCAGGGGACGAGGTTCAAGAGACCCAGTACTTC
TRBJ2-1 | TRBD1 | - | TRBV18 | CASSPLGTGNNEQFF | TGTGCCAGCTCACCATTGGGGACAGGGAATAATGAGCAGTTCTTC
TRBJ1-2 | - | few | TRBV7-9 | CASSPHGEKSNYGYTF | TGTGCCAGCAGCCCCCACGGCGAGAAGTCCAACTATGGCTACACCTTC
TRBJ1-2 | - | - | TRBV19 | CASNSADRMTNYGYTF | TGTGCCAGCAATTCCGCGGACAGAATGACTAACTATGGCTACACCTTC
TRBJ2-5 | - | - | TRBV7-2 | CASSLVQQETQYF | TGTGCCAGCAGCTTAGTACAGCAGGAGACCCAGTACTTC
TRBJ2-3 | - | - | TRBV6-5 | CAVLAVDTQYF | TGTGCCGTTTTAGCGGTCGATACGCAGTATTTT
TRBJ2-2 | TRBD1 | - | TRBV18 | CASSPLLGTGTTGELFF | TGTGCCAGCTCACCTCTCCTTGGGACAGGGACCACCGGGGAGCTGTTTTTT
TRBJ2-7 | - | few | TRBV4-2 | CASSQGDLSYEQYF | TGTGCCAGCAGCCAAGGGGACCTGTCCTACGAGCAGTACTTC
TRBJ1-2 | - | - | TRBV6-2/TRBV6-3 | CASSYSIQGRTGGYTF | TGTGCCAGCAGTTACTCGATTCAGGGAAGGACGGGAGGCTACACCTTC
TRBJ1-5 | TRBD1 | - | TRBV18 | CASSPGTGGNQPQHF | TGTGCCAGCTCACCCGGGACAGGGGGCAATCAGCCCCAGCATTTT
TRBJ2-3 | - | - | TRBV18 | CASSGLLSDTQYF | TGTGCCAGCTCAGGACTGTTATCAGATACGCAGTATTTT